Below, one TCR beta chain is given with its context. This entry is derived from a study of blood T cell repertoires in COVID-19. Authors' analysis steps: Amplified reference gene primers provided the basis for estimating nucleated cell counts. Repertoires were generated with immunoSEQ multiplex PCR, while TCRdb's copy carries only in-frame clones and drops some. V and J calls plus clone size are reproduced from that table; the DNA served to infer D and trimming. Of roughly 190,000 clones in the sample, 70% to 90% were seen once. Individuals aged about 18 to 100 years were recruited from roughly 23 US areas. This receptor was identified in a young woman who had recovered from COVID-19. The sample comprised PBMCs or T cells enriched from blood (not recorded which).

The CDR3 sequence is CASSSLDRGRGTGELFF. CDR3 bases: TGTGCCAGCAGCTCCCTTGACAGGGGGCGGGGAACCGGGGAGCTGTTTTTT. The chain is built from TRBV5-8 and TRBJ2-2; 10 nucleotides agree with TRBD1. The CDR3 totals 17 residues. V trimming: 3 bases; J trimming: 5 bases; junction bases outside the gene matches: 10. CDR1 and CDR2 (germline): SGHTS, YDEGEE.